A selection of T cell receptor beta chains follows, all from one sample in a study of CD8 T cells in ankylosing spondylitis. TCRdb itself ran the 5' RACE reads through MiXCR, one entry per CDR3 protein. Of just under 350,000 distinct CDR3 sequences listed, 14% to 15% were seen once; the top ten hold about 1%. Input material: blood, either unsorted or a sorted T cell fraction (not recorded which). These receptors were taken from a male donor with ankylosing spondylitis or in good health (not recorded which). Both conserved end residues are part of each CDR3. The order of the fields is D gene, clone size, J gene, V gene, CDR3 protein, CDR3 DNA. The D gene is left open where the match is weak. The listing skips clone size in some rows; elsewhere it reads once, few, many or a size class.

- | few | TRBJ1-1 | TRBV15 | CATSRDFAEAFF | TGTGCCACCAGCAGAGATTTTGCTGAAGCTTTCTTT
TRBD1 | - | TRBJ1-1 | TRBV29-1 | CSAGTGGPTEAFF | TGCAGCGCGGGAACAGGGGGCCCGACTGAAGCTTTCTTT
- | few | TRBJ2-7 | TRBV20-1 | CSAAQGPSYEQYF | TGCAGTGCTGCTCAGGGTCCCTCCTACGAGCAGTACTTC
- | - | TRBJ2-2 | TRBV24-1 | CATSDLQAPGELFF | TGTGCCACCAGTGATTTGCAGGCCCCCGGGGAGCTGTTTTTT
TRBD1 | few | TRBJ1-3 | TRBV5-1 | CASSLLTGGFGNTIYF | TGCGCCAGCAGCTTGCTTACAGGGGGCTTTGGAAACACCATATATTTT
- | many | TRBJ2-7 | TRBV4-1 | CASSPGTLYEQYF | TGCGCCAGCAGCCCAGGGACTCTCTACGAGCAGTACTTC
- | - | TRBJ2-2 | TRBV12-3/TRBV12-4 | CASSPYGPGELFF | TGTGCCAGCAGCCCCTACGGACCCGGGGAGCTGTTTTTT
- | many | TRBJ2-5 | TRBV5-1 | CASSLGGYQETQYF | TGCGCCAGCAGCTTGGGAGGTTACCAAGAGACCCAGTACTTC
- | few | TRBJ1-6 | TRBV11-3 | CASSLTRVGNSPLHF | TGTGCCAGCAGCTTAACGAGGGTTGGTAATTCACCCCTCCACTTT
- | few | TRBJ1-2 | TRBV27 | CASSSSGNYGYTF | TGTGCCAGCAGTTCGTCAGGGAACTATGGCTACACCTTC
TRBD2 | few | TRBJ2-1 | TRBV5-1 | CASSPTGTSGRVHNEQFF | TGCGCCAGCAGCCCCACCGGGACTAGCGGGAGGGTTCACAATGAGCAGTTCTTC
TRBD1 | many | TRBJ1-4 | TRBV4-1 | CASSQERQGGKKLFF | TGCGCCAGCAGCCAAGAACGACAGGGGGGGAAAAAACTGTTTTTT
- | few | TRBJ2-1 | TRBV2 | CASMAPNNEQFF | TGTGCCAGCATGGCACCCAACAATGAGCAGTTCTTC
- | few | TRBJ1-1 | TRBV5-1 | CASSLRVAGTMNTEAFF | TGCGCCAGCAGCTTGAGGGTAGCAGGGACCATGAACACTGAAGCTTTCTTT
TRBD2 | few | TRBJ2-2 | TRBV20-1 | CSARDPAGRSTSTGELFF | TGCAGTGCTAGAGATCCAGCGGGACGTTCCACGAGCACCGGGGAGCTGTTTTTT
TRBD2 | few | TRBJ2-3 | TRBV4-1 | CASSQVSGRSTDTQYF | TGCGCCAGCAGCCAAGTAAGCGGGAGAAGTACAGATACGCAGTATTTT
- | few | TRBJ2-3 | TRBV7-9 | CASSLHRSVSRGDTQYF | TGTGCCAGCAGCTTACATCGTAGCGTTTCACGCGGAGATACGCAGTATTTT
- | - | TRBJ2-4 | TRBV6-1 | CASSPGRLAKNIQYF | TGTGCCAGCTCCCCCGGAAGGCTAGCCAAAAACATTCAGTACTTC
- | - | TRBJ2-2 | TRBV27 | CASTMTVNTGELFF | TGTGCCAGCACCATGACCGTCAACACCGGGGAGCTGTTTTTT
TRBD2 | - | TRBJ2-7 | TRBV29-1 | CFSGGSLYEQYF | TGTTTTTCGGGAGGCAGCCTCTACGAGCAGTACTTC
TRBD1 | - | TRBJ1-2 | TRBV12-5 | CASGLGTGIITF | TGTGCTAGTGGTTTGGGGACAGGGATCATTACCTTC
- | many | TRBJ1-2 | TRBV15 | CATSRDGRSQLYGYTF | TGTGCCACCAGCAGAGATGGGCGCTCCCAGCTCTATGGCTACACCTTC
TRBD2 | many | TRBJ2-7 | TRBV6-5 | CASSYALAGSEQYF | TGTGCCAGCAGTTACGCACTAGCGGGAAGCGAGCAGTACTTC
- | few | TRBJ1-1 | TRBV27 | CASSLFGRANTEAFF | TGTGCCAGCAGTTTATTCGGCAGGGCGAACACTGAAGCTTTCTTT
- | - | TRBJ2-1 | TRBV20-1 | CSARGVSGQSAYNEQFF | TGCAGTGCTAGAGGGGTCTCTGGACAGTCTGCCTACAATGAGCAGTTCTTC
TRBD2 | - | TRBJ2-5 | TRBV5-6 | CASRFSGDGETQYF | TGTGCCAGCAGGTTTAGCGGGGATGGTGAGACCCAGTACTTC
- | - | TRBJ2-1 | TRBV20-1 | CSAPGNLRNEQFF | TGCAGTGCACCCGGAAACCTGCGCAATGAGCAGTTCTTC
TRBD1 | - | TRBJ1-2 | TRBV7-2 | CASSLGTGTKGYTF | TGTGCCAGCAGCTTAGGGACAGGGACCAAGGGCTACACCTTC
TRBD2 | many | TRBJ2-7 | TRBV5-1 | CASSIASGRTYEQYF | TGCGCCAGCAGCATTGCGTCCGGGAGGACCTACGAGCAGTACTTC
- | few | TRBJ2-7 | TRBV12-3/TRBV12-4 | CASNPRTLSYEQYF | TGTGCCAGCAACCCAAGGACCCTGTCCTACGAGCAGTACTTC